The subject of this entry is one TCR beta chain. Antigen unknown. V shed 4 bases and J shed 11 bases, with 21 bases lying between them. The CDR3 extends over 15 amino acids. Per germline, CDR1 KGHSH and CDR2 LQKENI. Method: immunoSEQ multiplex PCR; TCRdb's copy keeps in-frame clones and lacks some. The table includes over 100,000 clones, approximately 85% detected once. These data belong to a study of T cell responses to AZD1222 COVID-19 vaccine. Broader study findings: Per reports, nearly half of all spike-specific TCRs target regions that are unmutated in variants.

The chain is built from TRBV18 and TRBJ1-5; weak D call: TRBD1 (5 bases). The sample here was peripheral blood, taken 28 days after the second dose of the MenACWY control vaccine. The sequence came from an adult who received the MenACWY meningococcal vaccine as a control. This CDR3 reads CASSLLPTALSAQHF. The CDR3 region has the DNA TGTGCCAGCTCACTTCTTCCGACAGCCCTGTCGGCCCAGCATTTT.